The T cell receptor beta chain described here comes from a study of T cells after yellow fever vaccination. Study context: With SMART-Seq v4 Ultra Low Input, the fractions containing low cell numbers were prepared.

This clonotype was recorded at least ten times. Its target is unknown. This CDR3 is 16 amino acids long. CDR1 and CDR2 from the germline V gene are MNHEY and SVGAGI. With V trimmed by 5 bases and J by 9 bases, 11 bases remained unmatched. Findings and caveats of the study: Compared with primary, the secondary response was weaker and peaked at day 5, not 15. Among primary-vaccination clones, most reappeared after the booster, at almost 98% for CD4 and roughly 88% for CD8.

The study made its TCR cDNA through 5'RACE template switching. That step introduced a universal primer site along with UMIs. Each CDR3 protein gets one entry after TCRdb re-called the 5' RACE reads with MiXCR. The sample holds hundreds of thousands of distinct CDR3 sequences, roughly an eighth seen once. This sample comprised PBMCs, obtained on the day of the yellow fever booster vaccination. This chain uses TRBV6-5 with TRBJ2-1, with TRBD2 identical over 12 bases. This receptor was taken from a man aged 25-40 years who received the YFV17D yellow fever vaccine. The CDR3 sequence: CASSTPTSGRGTEQFF. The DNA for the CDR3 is TGTGCCAGCAGTACCCCGACTAGCGGGAGAGGGACTGAGCAGTTCTTC.